Described below is a single T cell receptor beta chain sequence and its context. Trimming pared 0 bases from V and 6 bases from J, leaving 14 bases between. The CDR3 totals 15 residues. Germline CDR1 and CDR2: MGHRA and YSYEKL. The sample comes from a study of read filtering for tumor transcriptome and immune sequencing. The library was built from roughly 400 ng RNA with molecular barcoded adaptors for alpha/delta and beta/gamma chains. TCRdb re-called the reads with MiXCR, one entry per CDR3 protein. The sample has around 50,000 distinct CDR3 sequences, 20% to 25% seen once. The sequencing input was a population of CD138-negative cells sorted from bone marrow. This clonotype originated in a donor older than 35 with multiple myeloma. This rearrangement joins TRBV4-1 to TRBJ1-1; D not certain. CDR3 protein: CASSQDWRYLPEAFF. The CDR3 nucleotides are TGCGCCAGCAGCCAAGACTGGCGATATTTACCTGAAGCTTTCTTT.